Listed here are 9 T cell receptor beta chains from one sample, sequenced in a study of blood T cell repertoires in COVID-19. The assay was immunoSEQ multiplex PCR, and TCRdb's table has in-frame clones only and misses some. The profile shows 360,000 or so clones, roughly 87% of them singletons. The sequencing sample was made of PBMCs or T cells enriched from blood (not recorded which). These receptors all come from a woman in her 30s who had recovered from COVID-19.

The chain uses TRBV7-2 and TRBJ2-1; 12 nucleotides match TRBD2. Germline V gene data show CDR1 as SGHTA and CDR2 as FQGNSA. With V trimmed by 4 bases and J by 9 bases, 10 bases remained unmatched. The CDR3 has 16 amino acids. The CDR3 coding sequence is TGTGCCAGCAGCTCGCGGACTAGCGGGACGCCAAGTGAGCAGTTCTTC. Its protein product is CASSSRTSGTPSEQFF. Based on the CDR3 plus reference TRBV7-2 and TRBJ2-1, the full variable domain is GAGVSQSPSNKVTEKGKDVELRCDPISGHTALYWYRQSLGQGLEFLIYFQGNSAPDKSGLPSDRFSAERTGGSVSTLTIQRTQQEDSAVYLCASSSRTSGTPSEQFFGPGTRLTVL.

The rearrangement uses TRBV5-4 and TRBJ1-2; D gene unclear. CDR3 size: 14 residues. Germline V gene lookup returns CDR1 SGHNT and CDR2 YYREEE (reference sequence). Trimming pared 0 bases from V and 6 bases from J, leaving 12 bases between. Here the CDR3 reads CASSLATGLDGYTF. For the CDR3, the DNA is TGTGCCAGCAGCTTGGCCACCGGGTTGGATGGCTACACCTTC.

V is TRBV7-6 and J is TRBJ2-7; 9 bases are a match to TRBD1. The CDR3 is 16 amino acids. The germline V gene encodes CDR1 SGHVS and CDR2 FNYEAQ. After removal of 4 bases from V and 2 bases from J, the junction contained 9 bases not matched to a gene. The CDR3 sequence: CASSSRTGVRPYEQYF. CDR3 nucleotides: TGTGCCAGCAGCTCTCGGACAGGGGTACGTCCCTACGAGCAGTACTTC.

The rearrangement uses TRBV30 and TRBJ1-3; D may be TRBD1 (6 bases). Germline V gene data show CDR1 as GTSNPN and CDR2 as SVGIG (reference sequence). V was pared by 5 bases and J by 3 bases, with 11 bases between. The CDR3 is 13 residues long. In nucleotides, the CDR3 is TGTGCCTGGGGGGGGCCGTTTGGAAACACCATATATTTT. It yields the protein CAWGGPFGNTIYF.

The CDR3 reads CASSLVGLAGSYEQYF. As DNA, the CDR3 is TGTGCCAGCAGCTTAGTTGGCCTAGCGGGGTCCTACGAGCAGTACTTC. The V call is TRBV11-2, the J call TRBJ2-7, with TRBD2 matching over 9 bases. The V gene end was trimmed by 1 base and the J gene end by 1 base; junction bases not matched to a gene: 5. Looked up from germline, CDR1 is SGHAT and CDR2 is FQNNGV. This CDR3 comprises 16 residues.

For this clone: Other DNA sequences in this sample translate to the same CDR3. The chain carries TRBV7-2 and TRBJ1-5, with D perhaps TRBD1 (6 bases). The CDR3 is 13 residues long. Germline CDR1 SGHTA, CDR2 FQGNSA. The V and J ends lost 4 bases and 2 bases respectively, with 6 bases between them. CDR3: CASSYRGNQPQHF. The CDR3 nucleotides read TGTGCCAGCAGCTACAGGGGCAATCAGCCCCAGCATTTT.

This chain connects TRBV4-2 to TRBJ2-6, with 12 bases fitting TRBD2. The V segment lost 0 bases and the J segment 4 bases; nucleotides outside the gene matches: 7. The CDR3 spans 19 residues. Germline CDR1 is LGHNA and CDR2 is YNFKEQ. The CDR3 protein is CASSQDSLAGGPGANVLTF. The DNA for the CDR3 is TGTGCCAGCAGCCAAGATAGTCTAGCGGGGGGGCCAGGGGCCAACGTCCTGACTTTC.

V gene TRBV19 combines with J gene TRBJ2-2; tentatively, D is TRBD1 (6 bases). This CDR3 is 16 amino acids long. Germline V lookup: CDR1 LNHDA, CDR2 SQIVND (reference sequence). The germline V and J ends were trimmed by 5 bases and 8 bases, with 21 bases remaining between them. The CDR3 reads CASSPWDTRAEGELFF. The CDR3 DNA reads TGTGCCAGTAGTCCCTGGGACACGAGGGCAGAAGGGGAGCTGTTTTTT.

This clone occurred many times. J is TRBJ1-6 and V is TRBV27, with TRBD1 as a possible D gene (5 bases). Trimming removed 3 bases from V and 10 bases from J, with 16 bases in between. Germline CDR1 is MNHEY and CDR2 is SMNVEV (reference sequence). The CDR3 extends over 15 amino acids. CDR3 sequence: CASSFLGLEKSPLHF. The DNA of the CDR3 is TGTGCCAGCAGTTTTCTGGGACTGGAAAAATCACCCCTCCACTTT.